This TCR beta chain comes out of a study of cytomegalovirus exposure and HLA in healthy donors. Study as a whole: An early data release held 70 million to 90 million unique TCRs from HLA-typed donors. Whole-study findings and limits: There were several of the most significant clusters that appeared linked to common viral pathogens in a later analysis.

Amplification used 60 Vbeta primers and 13 Jbeta primers. The protocol was immunoSEQ multiplex PCR, while the TCRdb copy is restricted to in-frame clones and leaves out a portion. The sample yields about 35,000 clones, 80% seen once. This clone was recorded once. The antigen is unknown. With V trimmed by 6 bases and J by 5 bases, 12 bases remained unmatched. From germline, CDR1 is SQVTM and CDR2 ANQGSEA. The length of the CDR3 is 15 residues. The V call is TRBV29-1, the J call TRBJ1-2; 10 positions match TRBD1. The clonotype originates from a male donor in good health and CMV-seronegative. Specimen: PBMCs. CDR3 coding DNA: TGCAGCGTGGAAACGGTGACAGGGGGCTGGTATGGCTACACCTTC. Amino acids: CSVETVTGGWYGYTF.